This T cell receptor (beta chain) comes out of a study of PD-L1 blockade in urothelial cancer. Study in general: Male sex and bladder-origin urothelial cancer were recorded for twenty-five of 29 patients. Blood gave a median approximately 150,000 T cells. At 3 weeks after treatment start (second dose) and again at 6 weeks, blood was analyzed. Prior chemotherapy regimens per patient numbered 0 to 3.

TCRdb's table, derived via immunoSEQ multiplex PCR, lists solely in-frame clones and lacks some. Of around 51,000 clones listed, 75% to 90% are singletons. V gave up 5 bases and J gave up 4 bases; unmatched junction bases: 4. CDR1 and CDR2 from the germline V gene are SGHAT and FQNNGV. This CDR3 contains 16 residues. This clone appeared a few times. The gene calls are TRBV11-2 and TRBJ2-2, with TRBD2 matching over 13 bases. The TCR comes from a man between 60 and 75 years old with urothelial cancer. The sample consisted of PBMCs, taken around atezolizumab (anti-PD-L1) treatment. As DNA, the CDR3 is TGTGCCAGCAGCAGACTAGCGGGAGGAGTCACCGGGGAGCTGTTTTTT. Protein product: CASSRLAGGVTGELFF.